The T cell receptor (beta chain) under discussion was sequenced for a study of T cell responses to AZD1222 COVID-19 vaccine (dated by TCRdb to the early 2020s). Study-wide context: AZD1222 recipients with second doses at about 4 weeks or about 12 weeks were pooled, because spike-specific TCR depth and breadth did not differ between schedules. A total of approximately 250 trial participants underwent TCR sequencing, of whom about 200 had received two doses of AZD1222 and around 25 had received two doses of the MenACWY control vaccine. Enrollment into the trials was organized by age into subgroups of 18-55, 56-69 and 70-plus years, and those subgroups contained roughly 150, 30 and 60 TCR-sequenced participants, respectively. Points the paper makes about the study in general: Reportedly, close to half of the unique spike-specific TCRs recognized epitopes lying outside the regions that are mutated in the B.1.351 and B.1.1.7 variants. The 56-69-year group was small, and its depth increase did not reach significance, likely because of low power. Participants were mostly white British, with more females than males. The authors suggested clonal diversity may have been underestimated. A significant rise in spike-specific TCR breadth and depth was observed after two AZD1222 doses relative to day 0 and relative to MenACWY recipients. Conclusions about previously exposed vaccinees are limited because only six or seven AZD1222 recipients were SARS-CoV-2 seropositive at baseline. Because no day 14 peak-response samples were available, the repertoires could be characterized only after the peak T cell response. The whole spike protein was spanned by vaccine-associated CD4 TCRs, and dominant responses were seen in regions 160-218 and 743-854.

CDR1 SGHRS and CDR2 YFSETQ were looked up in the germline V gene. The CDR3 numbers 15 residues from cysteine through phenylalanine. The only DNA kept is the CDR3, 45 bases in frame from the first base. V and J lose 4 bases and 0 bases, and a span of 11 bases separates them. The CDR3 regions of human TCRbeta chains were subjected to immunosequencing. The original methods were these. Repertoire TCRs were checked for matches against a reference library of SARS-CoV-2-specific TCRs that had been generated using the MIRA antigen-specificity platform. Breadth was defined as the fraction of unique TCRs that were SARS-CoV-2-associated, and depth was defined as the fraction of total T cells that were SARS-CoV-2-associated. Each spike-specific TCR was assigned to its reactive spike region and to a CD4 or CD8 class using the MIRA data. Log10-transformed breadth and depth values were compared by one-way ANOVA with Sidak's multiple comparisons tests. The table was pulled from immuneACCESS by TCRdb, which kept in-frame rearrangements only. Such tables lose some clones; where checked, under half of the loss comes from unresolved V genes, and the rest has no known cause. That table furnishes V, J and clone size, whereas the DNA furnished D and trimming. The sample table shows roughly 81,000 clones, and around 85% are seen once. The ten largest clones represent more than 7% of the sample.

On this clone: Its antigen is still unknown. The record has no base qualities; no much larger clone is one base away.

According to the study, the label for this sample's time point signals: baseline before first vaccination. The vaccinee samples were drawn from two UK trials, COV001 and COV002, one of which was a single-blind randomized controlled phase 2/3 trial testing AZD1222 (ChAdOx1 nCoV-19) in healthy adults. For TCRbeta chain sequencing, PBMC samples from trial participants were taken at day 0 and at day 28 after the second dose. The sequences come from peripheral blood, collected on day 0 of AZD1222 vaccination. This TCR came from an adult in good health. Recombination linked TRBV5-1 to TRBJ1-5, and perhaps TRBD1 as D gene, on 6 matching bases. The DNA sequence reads TGCGCCAGCAGCCCGGGGGGCGATAGCAATCAGCCCCAGCATTTT. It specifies CASSPGGDSNQPQHF.